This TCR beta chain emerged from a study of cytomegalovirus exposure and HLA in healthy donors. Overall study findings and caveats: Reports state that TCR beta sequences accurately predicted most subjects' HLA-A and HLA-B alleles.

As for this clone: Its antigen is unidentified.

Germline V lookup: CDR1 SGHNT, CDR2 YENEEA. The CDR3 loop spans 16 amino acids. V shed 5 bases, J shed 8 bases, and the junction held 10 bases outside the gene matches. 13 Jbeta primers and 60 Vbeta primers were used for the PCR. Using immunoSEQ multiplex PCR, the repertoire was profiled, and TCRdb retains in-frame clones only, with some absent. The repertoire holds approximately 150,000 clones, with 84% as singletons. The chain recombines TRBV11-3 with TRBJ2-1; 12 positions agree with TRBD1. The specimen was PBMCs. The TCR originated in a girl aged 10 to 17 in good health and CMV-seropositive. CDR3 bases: TGTGCCAGCAGCCCATCCGGGACAGGGGGCGTCGATGAGCAGTTCTTC. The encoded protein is CASSPSGTGGVDEQFF.